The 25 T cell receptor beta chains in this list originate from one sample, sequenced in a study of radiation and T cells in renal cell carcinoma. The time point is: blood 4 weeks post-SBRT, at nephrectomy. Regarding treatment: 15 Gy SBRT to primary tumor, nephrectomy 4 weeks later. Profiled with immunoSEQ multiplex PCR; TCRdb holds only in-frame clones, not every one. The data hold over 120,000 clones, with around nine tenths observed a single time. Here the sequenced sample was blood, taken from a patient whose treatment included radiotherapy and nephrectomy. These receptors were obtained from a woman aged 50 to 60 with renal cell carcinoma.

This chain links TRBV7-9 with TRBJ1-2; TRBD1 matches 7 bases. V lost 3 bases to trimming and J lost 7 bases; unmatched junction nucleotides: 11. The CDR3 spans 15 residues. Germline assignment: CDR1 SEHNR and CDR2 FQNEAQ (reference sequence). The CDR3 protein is CASSLDSTGALGYTF. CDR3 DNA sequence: TGTGCCAGCAGCTTGGATTCAACAGGGGCTCTTGGCTACACCTTC.

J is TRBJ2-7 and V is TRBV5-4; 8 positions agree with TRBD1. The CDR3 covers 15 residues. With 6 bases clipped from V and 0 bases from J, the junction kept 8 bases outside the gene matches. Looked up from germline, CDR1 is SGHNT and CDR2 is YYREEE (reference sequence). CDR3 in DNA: TGTGCCAGCACTAAGGGACAGGTGAGCTCCTACGAGCAGTACTTC. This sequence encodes CASTKGQVSSYEQYF.

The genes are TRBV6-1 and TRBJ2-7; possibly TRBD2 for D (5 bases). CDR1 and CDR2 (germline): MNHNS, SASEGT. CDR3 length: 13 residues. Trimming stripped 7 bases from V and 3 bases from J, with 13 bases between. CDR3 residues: CASTLQAGYEQYF. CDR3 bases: TGTGCCAGCACCCTCCAGGCGGGCTACGAGCAGTACTTC.

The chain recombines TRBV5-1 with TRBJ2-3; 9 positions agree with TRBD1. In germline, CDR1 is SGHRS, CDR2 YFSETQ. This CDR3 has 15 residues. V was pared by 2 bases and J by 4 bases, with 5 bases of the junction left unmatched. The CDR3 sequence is CASSLQGADADTQYF. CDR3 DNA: TGCGCCAGCAGCTTACAGGGGGCTGACGCAGATACGCAGTATTTT.

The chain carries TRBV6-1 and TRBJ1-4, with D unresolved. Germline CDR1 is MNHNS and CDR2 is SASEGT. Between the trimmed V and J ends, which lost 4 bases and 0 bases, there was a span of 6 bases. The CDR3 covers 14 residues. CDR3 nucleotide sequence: TGTGCCAGCAGTGGCCAGACAACTAATGAAAAACTGTTTTTT. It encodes CASSGQTTNEKLFF.

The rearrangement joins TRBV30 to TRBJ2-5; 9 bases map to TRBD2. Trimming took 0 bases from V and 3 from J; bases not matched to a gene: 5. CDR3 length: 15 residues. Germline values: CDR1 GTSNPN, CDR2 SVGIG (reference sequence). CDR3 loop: CAWSVGAGGKETQYF. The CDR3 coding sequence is TGTGCCTGGAGTGTGGGGGCGGGAGGGAAAGAGACCCAGTACTTC.

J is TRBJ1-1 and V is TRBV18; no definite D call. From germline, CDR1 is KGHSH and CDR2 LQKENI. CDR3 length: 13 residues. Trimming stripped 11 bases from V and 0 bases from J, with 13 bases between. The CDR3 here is CAGRGNMNTEAFF. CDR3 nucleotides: TGTGCCGGACGAGGGAACATGAACACTGAAGCTTTCTTT.

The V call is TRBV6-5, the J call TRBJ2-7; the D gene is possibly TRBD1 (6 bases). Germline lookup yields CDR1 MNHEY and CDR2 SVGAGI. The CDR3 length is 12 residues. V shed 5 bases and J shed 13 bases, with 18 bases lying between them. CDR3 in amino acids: CASSPNRDTSYF. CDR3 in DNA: TGTGCCAGCAGTCCCAACCGGGACACGTCTTACTTC.

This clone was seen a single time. The CDR3: CAWNSVAGGFSYEQYF. The CDR3 nucleotides are TGTGCCTGGAATTCGGTAGCGGGGGGATTTTCCTACGAGCAGTACTTC. V usage is TRBV30 and J usage is TRBJ2-7, with TRBD2 identical over 10 bases. The CDR3 runs to 16 residues. Germline-derived CDR1 and CDR2 are GTSNPN and SVGIG (reference sequence). V dropped 4 bases and J dropped 1; count of bases not matched to a gene: 10.

CDR3 DNA sequence: TGTGCCATCAGTGAGGCTGCACCGGGACTAGCGGGACAAGAGACCCAGTACTTC. Amino acids: CAISEAAPGLAGQETQYF. V gene TRBV10-3 combines with J gene TRBJ2-5; TRBD2 matches 13 bases. This CDR3 spans 18 amino acids. Germline trimming cut 2 bases from V and 2 bases from J; bases unmatched to any gene: 8. Germline V CDR1 and CDR2: ENHRY, SYGVKD.

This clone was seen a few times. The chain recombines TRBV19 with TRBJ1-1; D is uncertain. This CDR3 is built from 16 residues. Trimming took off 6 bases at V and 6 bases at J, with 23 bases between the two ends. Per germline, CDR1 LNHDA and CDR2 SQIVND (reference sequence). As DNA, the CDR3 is TGTGCCAGTAGGTTCGGTAGGGCCCAAAGGAAACCTGAAGCTTTCTTT. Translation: CASRFGRAQRKPEAFF.

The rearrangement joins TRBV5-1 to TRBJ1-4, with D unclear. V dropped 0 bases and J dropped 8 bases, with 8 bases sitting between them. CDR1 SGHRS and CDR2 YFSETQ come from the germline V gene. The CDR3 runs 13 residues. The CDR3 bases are TGCGCCAGCAGCTTGGACAGACGCGAAAAACTGTTTTTT. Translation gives CASSLDRREKLFF.

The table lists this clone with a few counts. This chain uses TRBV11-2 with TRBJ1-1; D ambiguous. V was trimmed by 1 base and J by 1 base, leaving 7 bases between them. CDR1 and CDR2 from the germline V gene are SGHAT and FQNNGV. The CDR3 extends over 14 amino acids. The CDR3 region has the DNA TGTGCCAGCAGCTTAGCGCACCAGAACACTGAAGCTTTCTTT. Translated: CASSLAHQNTEAFF.

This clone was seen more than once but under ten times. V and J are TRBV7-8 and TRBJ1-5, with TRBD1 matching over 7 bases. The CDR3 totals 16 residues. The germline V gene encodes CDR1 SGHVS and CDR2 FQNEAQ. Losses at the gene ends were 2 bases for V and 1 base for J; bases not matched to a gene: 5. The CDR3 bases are TGTGCCAGCAGCTTATTTGGCAGGGGGAGCAATCAGCCCCAGCATTTT. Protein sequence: CASSLFGRGSNQPQHF.

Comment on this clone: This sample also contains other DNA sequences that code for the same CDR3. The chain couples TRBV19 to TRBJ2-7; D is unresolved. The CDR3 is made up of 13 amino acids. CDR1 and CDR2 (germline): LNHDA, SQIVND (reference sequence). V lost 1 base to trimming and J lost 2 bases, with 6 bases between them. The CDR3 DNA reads TGTGCCAGTAGTATAGGCAGAACCTACGAGCAGTACTTC. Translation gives CASSIGRTYEQYF.

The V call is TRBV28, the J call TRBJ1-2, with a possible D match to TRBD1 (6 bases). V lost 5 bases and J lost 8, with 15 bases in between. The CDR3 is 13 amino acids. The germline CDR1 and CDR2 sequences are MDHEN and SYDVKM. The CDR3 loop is CASSVGGKGGYTF. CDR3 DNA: TGTGCCAGCAGTGTAGGGGGGAAGGGAGGCTACACCTTC.

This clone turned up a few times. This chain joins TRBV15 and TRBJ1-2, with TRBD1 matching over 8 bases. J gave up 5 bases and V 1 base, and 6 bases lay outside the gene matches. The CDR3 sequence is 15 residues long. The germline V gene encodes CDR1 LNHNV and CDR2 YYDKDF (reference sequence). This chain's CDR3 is CATSRGRGQGYGYTF. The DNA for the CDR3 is TGTGCCACCAGCAGAGGTCGAGGACAGGGTTATGGCTACACCTTC.

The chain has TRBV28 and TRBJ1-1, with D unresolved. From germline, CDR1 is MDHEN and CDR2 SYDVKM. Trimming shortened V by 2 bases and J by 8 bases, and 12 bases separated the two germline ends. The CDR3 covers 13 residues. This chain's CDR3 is CASSLRQPTEAFF. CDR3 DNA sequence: TGTGCCAGCAGTTTAAGGCAGCCGACCGAAGCTTTCTTT.

The CDR3 sequence: CASSQPGQGGNEQFF. DNA of the CDR3: TGCGCCAGCAGCCAACCGGGACAGGGTGGCAATGAGCAGTTCTTC. The chain joins TRBV4-1 to TRBJ2-1, with 9 nucleotides matching TRBD1. The CDR3 is made up of 15 amino acids. The germline V gene has CDR1 MGHRA and CDR2 YSYEKL. Germline trimming cut 2 bases from V and 6 bases from J; bases unmatched to any gene: 5.

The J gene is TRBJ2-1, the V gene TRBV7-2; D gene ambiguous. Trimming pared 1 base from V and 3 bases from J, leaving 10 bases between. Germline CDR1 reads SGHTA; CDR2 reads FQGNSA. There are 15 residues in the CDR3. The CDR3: CASSLVFGRYNEQFF. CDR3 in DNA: TGTGCCAGCAGCTTAGTCTTCGGTCGCTACAATGAGCAGTTCTTC.

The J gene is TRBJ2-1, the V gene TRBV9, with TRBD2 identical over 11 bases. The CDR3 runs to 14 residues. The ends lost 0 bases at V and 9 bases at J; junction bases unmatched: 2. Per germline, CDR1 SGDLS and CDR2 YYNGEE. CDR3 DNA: TGTGCCAGCAGCGTAGCTACTAGCGGGGGTGAGCAGTTCTTC. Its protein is CASSVATSGGEQFF.

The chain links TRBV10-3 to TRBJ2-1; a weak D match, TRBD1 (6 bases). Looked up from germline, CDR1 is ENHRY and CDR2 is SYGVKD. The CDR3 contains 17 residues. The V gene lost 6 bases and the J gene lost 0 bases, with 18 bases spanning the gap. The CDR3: CAIRSQKGENSYNEQFF. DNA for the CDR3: TGTGCCATCAGATCACAAAAGGGGGAAAACTCCTACAATGAGCAGTTCTTC.

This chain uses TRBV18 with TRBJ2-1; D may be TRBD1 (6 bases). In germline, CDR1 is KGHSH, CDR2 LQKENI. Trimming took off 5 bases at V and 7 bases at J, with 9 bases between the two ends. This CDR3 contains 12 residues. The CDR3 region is CASSNRENEQFF. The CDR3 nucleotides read TGTGCCAGCTCAAACAGGGAAAATGAGCAGTTCTTC.

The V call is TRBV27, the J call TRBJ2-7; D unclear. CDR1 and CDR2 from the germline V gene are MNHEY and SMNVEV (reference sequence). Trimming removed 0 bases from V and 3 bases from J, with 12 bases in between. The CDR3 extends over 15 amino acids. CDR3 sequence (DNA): TGTGCCAGCAGTTTATCGAACCCAGGAAACTACGAGCAGTACTTC. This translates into CASSLSNPGNYEQYF.

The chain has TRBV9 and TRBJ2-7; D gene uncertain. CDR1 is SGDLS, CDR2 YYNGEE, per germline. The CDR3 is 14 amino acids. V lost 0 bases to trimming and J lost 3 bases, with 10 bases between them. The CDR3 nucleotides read TGTGCCAGCAGCGTAGGGTCACAGAACTACGAGCAGTACTTC. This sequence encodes CASSVGSQNYEQYF.